This T cell receptor beta chain derives from a study of Tregs in tolerant kidney transplant recipients. Points from the study as a whole: Validation in larger populations is needed because few patients were studied. Tregs expanded with activated donor B cells seemed most donor-specific.

Measured with immunoSEQ multiplex PCR; TCRdb has only the in-frame clones, and not every one. Of approximately 260,000 clones in the sample, about 80% were seen once. The CDR3 covers 13 residues. CDR1 and CDR2 from the germline V gene are LNHDA and SQIVND (reference sequence). Trimming removed 4 bases at V and 6 bases at J, with 12 bases between. About this clone: Its specificity is not known.

This TCR came from a human donor in good health. The sample taken for sequencing was CD4+ T cells from blood. The J gene is TRBJ1-2, the V gene TRBV19, with D perhaps matching TRBD1 (5 bases). In nucleotides, the CDR3 is TGTGCCAGTAGTAGGGGGTCGGGGAATGGCTACACCTTC. Protein: CASSRGSGNGYTF.